The clone carrying this TCR beta chain was found many times. This specimen comes from a study of T cells in Graves' hyperthyroidism and ophthalmopathy. The CDR3 has 13 residues. V was pared by 7 bases and J by 3 bases, with 5 bases of the junction left unmatched. Germline V gives CDR1 ENHRY, CDR2 SYGVKD. The TCR beta CDR3 regions underwent amplification using RNA transcripts as the source. RT-PCR in the first round (using the HTBI primer set) targeted the TCR CDR3. TCRdb ran MiXCR on the multiplex PCR reads and lists one entry per CDR3 protein. The table has roughly 420,000 distinct CDR3 sequences, around 14% seen once.

The TCR comes from a woman between 18 and 29 years old with Graves' hyperthyroidism. Sequenced: blood. The gene calls are TRBV10-3 and TRBJ1-1, with 7 bases aligning to TRBD1. CDR3 DNA sequence: TGTGCCATCACCTCAGGGGGGGACACTGAAGCTTTCTTT. Translated: CAITSGGDTEAFF.